Included here is one T cell receptor beta chain sequence, with context. Its antigen is not yet known. No per-base quality is available; no much larger clone lies one base away. Including the terminal cysteine and phenylalanine, the CDR3 comprises 17 residues. Left in the record is the CDR3 DNA by itself, 51 bases read in frame from the first base. Based on the germline V gene, the CDR1 and CDR2 sequences are MGHRA and YSYEKL. Cut back by 0 bases and 2 bases, the V and J ends lie 13 bases apart. To identify antigen-specific CD4+ T cell clonotypes by their expansion, the ViraFEST assay first stimulated PBMC with viral peptide pools and then applied TCR sequencing. After roughly 11 days of culture, CD4+ T cells were isolated with the EasySep CD4+ T cell isolation kit. Each participant received two doses of an mRNA SARS-CoV-2 vaccine, either BNT162b2 or mRNA-1273. Negative nucleocapsid antibody results before and after vaccination confirmed that the healthy vaccine recipients had no prior SARS-CoV-2 infection. Two million PBMC per well were cultured in IMDM with about 5% human AB serum, roughly 10 IU/ml IL-2 and gentamicin, plus 10 ug/ml peptides. Half of the culture medium was replaced with fresh IL-2-containing medium on days 3 and 7. Each peptide stimulation condition was cultured in triplicate wells unless otherwise noted. PBMC were separated from whole blood using Ficoll-Paque Plus gradient centrifugation and were then either cryopreserved at -140C or used fresh. The overlapping peptide pools covered the spike proteins of SARS-CoV-2 as well as those of the common cold coronaviruses HCoV-NL63, HCoV-OC43 and HCoV-229E. Genomic DNA was extracted from cultured CD4+ T cells with the QIAamp micro DNA kit.

This specimen comes from a study of vaccination effects on CD4 cells after COVID-19 (dated by TCRdb to between 2021 and 2023). Turning to the overall study: Post-vaccine samples across the study were collected a median of 72 days after the second dose, with a range of 14 to 241. A total of 10 COVID-19 convalescent patients and several SARS-CoV-2-naive healthy vaccine recipients were included in the full study. Cultures from other donors in the study were sequenced using the Oncomine TCR Beta short-read assay on an Illumina iSeq 100. The study compared SARS-CoV-2 spike-specific CD4+ TCR repertoires before and after mRNA vaccination in COVID-19 convalescent patients and infection-naive vaccine recipients. Broad study findings and their caveats: Only a small number of convalescent patients were included, and no early post-infection timepoints were available, which limited the study. In healthy vaccine recipients, vaccine-induced clones were almost all SARS-CoV-2 mono-reactive, with only 1 of 255 being cross-reactive with common cold coronaviruses. Marked clonal contraction was observed in both infection-induced and vaccine-induced clones at late post-vaccination timepoints, consistent with waning T cell responses.

The library was prepared using the immunoSEQ multiplex PCR assay. DNA from the cultured and isolated CD4+ T cells underwent TCR beta CDR3 sequencing. The paper's data handling went like this. Non-productive TCR sequences were removed and reads were trimmed to the CDR3 region, keeping CDR3s of at least 7 amino acids. Antigen-specific clonotypes were identified with the MANAFEST web app by comparing expansion in peptide wells against reference cultures. To be called positive, a clone needed expansion at FDR<0.05 compared with the reference and with all other wells, an odds ratio greater than 5, and a frequency greater than 0.1% in two replicate wells. A clonotype was called cross-reactive if it was significantly expanded both in SARS-CoV-2 spike wells and in at least one common cold coronavirus spike condition. CDR3 similarity was assessed by Levenshtein distance with the stringdist R package, and unrooted trees were built with ape in R 3.6.1. The clones in this table, taken by TCRdb from immuneACCESS, are in-frame only. Not every clone is retained; where verified, under half of the shortfall comes from an unresolved V gene, and the cause of the rest is unknown. V and J calls and clone size are copied from that table; D and trimming were computed from the DNA. For this sample there are about 66,000 clones; 76% appear just once. Of the sample, around 0.95% falls within the top ten clones.

This sequence uses TRBV4-1 and TRBJ2-2; the D gene is perhaps TRBD1, on 5 matching bases. This TCR came from a human donor who received a COVID-19 vaccine. Sequenced here: CD4+ T cells from PBMCs cultured with HCoV-OC43 spike peptides, sampled after COVID-19 vaccination. The sample's cell subset or site label, decoded: HCoV-OC43 spike overlapping peptide pool stimulation. The sequence in DNA is TGCGCCAGCAGCCAAGATCGCGGTCAGGGAAACACCGGGGAGCTGTTTTTT. Its amino acids are CASSQDRGQGNTGELFF.